This TCR beta chain was identified in a study of shared clonotypes between healthy human individuals. The germline CDR1 and CDR2 sequences are SGHRS and YFSETQ. This CDR3 spans 15 amino acids. The ends were cut back, 0 bases at V and 7 bases at J, with 14 bases in the middle. For this clone: No antigen is known for it.

Whole-study results and caveats: Naive subsets, compared against memory subsets, generally had larger estimated richness values. Sorted-subset sequencing, rarefaction showed, was incomplete despite large depth. The generation probabilities recorded for non-shared clonotypes fell below those of clonotypes shared by all four donors.

At the deep level, the assay was run. Repertoires were generated with immunoSEQ multiplex PCR, while TCRdb's copy carries only in-frame clones and drops some. The table shows a few million clones, with 93% occurring only once. The chain links TRBV5-1 to TRBJ2-1; either TRBD1 or TRBD2 may supply D (5 bases each). The TCR originated in a man younger than 30 in good health. Some clones in this sample may be carry-over from other donors' samples. Sequencing was carried out using naive CD4+ T cells from PBMCs. Subset described: CD45RA+ positively selected. The CDR3 coding sequence is TGCGCCAGCAGCTTGGCGGGACCGCCCGTTAATGAGCAGTTCTTC. Its protein is CASSLAGPPVNEQFF.